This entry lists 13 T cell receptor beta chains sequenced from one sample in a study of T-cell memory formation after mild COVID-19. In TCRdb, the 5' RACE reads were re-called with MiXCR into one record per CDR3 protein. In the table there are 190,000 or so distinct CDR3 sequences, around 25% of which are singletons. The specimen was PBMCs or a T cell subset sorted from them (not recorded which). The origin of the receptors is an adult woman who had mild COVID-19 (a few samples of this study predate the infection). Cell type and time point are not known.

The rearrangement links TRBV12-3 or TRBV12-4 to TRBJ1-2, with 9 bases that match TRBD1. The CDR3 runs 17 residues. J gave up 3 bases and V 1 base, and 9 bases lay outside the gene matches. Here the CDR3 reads CASSLVHRGQSHYGYTF. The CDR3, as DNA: TGTGCCAGCAGTTTAGTCCACAGGGGGCAGTCCCACTATGGCTACACCTTC.

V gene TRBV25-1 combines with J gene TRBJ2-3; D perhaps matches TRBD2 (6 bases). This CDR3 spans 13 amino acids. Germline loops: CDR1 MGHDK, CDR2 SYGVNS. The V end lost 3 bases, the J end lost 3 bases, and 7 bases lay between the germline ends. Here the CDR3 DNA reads TGTGCCAGCAGTGAGGGGAGGACAGATACGCAGTATTTT. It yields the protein CASSEGRTDTQYF.

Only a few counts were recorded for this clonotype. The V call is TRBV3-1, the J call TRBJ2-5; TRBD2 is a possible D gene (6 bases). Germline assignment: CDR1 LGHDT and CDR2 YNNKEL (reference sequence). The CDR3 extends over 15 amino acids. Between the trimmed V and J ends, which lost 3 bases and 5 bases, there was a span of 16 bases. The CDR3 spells CASSQGRGYSETQYF. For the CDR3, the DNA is TGTGCCAGCAGCCAGGGTCGGGGGTATAGTGAGACCCAGTACTTC.

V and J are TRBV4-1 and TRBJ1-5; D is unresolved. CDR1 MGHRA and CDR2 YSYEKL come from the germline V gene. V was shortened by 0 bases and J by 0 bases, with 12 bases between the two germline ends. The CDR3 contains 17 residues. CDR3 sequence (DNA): TGCGCCAGCAGCCAAGAGAGCCCCGGCTATAGCAATCAGCCCCAGCATTTT. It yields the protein CASSQESPGYSNQPQHF.

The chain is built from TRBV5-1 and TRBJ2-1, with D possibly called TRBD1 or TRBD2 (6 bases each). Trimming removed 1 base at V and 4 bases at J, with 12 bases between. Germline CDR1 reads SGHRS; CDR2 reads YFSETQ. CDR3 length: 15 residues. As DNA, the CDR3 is TGCGCCAGCAGCTTGACCGGGGGCGAGTACAATGAGCAGTTCTTC. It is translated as CASSLTGGEYNEQFF.

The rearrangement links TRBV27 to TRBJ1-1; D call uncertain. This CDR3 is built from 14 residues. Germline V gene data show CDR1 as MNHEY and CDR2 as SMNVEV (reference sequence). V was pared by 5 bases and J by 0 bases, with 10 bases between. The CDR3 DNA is TGTGCCAGCAGTAAGGGCCAAATGAACACTGAAGCTTTCTTT. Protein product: CASSKGQMNTEAFF.

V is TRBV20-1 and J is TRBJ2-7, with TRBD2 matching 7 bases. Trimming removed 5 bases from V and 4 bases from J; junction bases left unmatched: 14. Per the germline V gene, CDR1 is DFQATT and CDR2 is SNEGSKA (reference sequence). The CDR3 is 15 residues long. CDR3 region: CSAPEEAGVQYEQYF. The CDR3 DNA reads TGCAGTGCTCCCGAGGAGGCGGGGGTCCAATACGAGCAGTACTTC.

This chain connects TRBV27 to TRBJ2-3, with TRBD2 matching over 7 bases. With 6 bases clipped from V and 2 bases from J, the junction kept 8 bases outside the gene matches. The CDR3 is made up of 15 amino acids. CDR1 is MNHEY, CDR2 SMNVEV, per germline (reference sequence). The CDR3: CASSPWGGTTDTQYF. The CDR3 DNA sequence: TGTGCCAGCAGCCCATGGGGGGGGACCACAGATACGCAGTATTTT.

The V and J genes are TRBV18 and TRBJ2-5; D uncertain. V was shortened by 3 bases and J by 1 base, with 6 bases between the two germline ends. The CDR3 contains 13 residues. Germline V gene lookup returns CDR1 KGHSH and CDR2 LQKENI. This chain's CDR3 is CASSPSIQETQYF. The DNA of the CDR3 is TGTGCCAGCTCACCGTCGATCCAAGAGACCCAGTACTTC.

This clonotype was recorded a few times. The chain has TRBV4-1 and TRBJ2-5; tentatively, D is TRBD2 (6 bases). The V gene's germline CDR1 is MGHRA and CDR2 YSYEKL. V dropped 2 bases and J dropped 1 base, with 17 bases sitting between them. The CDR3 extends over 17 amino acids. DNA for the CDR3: TGCGCCAGCAGCCAACAACTAGCTCTGCCCGCCCAAGAGACCCAGTACTTC. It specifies CASSQQLALPAQETQYF.

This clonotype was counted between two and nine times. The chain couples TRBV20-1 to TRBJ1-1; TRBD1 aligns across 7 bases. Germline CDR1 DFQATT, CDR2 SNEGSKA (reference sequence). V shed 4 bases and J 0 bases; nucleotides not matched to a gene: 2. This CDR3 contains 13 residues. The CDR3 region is CSANRGLNTEAFF. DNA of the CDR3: TGCAGTGCTAACAGGGGATTGAACACTGAAGCTTTCTTT.

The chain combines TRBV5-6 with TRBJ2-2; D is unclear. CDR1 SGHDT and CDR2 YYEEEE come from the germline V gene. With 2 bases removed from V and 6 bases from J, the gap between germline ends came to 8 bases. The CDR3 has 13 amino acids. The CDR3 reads CASSFHNAGELFF. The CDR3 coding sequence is TGTGCCAGCAGCTTTCACAATGCCGGGGAGCTGTTTTTT.

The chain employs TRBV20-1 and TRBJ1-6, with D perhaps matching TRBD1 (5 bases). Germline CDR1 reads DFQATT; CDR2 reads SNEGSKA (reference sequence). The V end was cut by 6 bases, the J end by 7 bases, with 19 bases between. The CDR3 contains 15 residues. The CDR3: CSATLKGISNSPLHF. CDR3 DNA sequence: TGCAGTGCAACACTGAAGGGGATTTCCAATTCACCCCTCCACTTT.